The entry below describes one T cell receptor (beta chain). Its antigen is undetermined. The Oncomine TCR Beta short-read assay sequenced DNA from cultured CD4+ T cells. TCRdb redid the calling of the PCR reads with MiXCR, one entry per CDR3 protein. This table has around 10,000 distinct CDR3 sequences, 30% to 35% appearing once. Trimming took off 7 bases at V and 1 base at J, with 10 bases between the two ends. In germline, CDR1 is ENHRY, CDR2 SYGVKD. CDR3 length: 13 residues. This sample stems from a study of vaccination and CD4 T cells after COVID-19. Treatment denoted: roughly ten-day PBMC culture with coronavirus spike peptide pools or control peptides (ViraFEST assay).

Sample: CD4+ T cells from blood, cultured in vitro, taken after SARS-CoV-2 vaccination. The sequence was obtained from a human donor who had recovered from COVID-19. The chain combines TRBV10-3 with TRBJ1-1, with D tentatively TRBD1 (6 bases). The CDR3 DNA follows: TGTGCCATCACTGCGACAGGGAACACTGAAGCTTTCTTT. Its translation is CAITATGNTEAFF.